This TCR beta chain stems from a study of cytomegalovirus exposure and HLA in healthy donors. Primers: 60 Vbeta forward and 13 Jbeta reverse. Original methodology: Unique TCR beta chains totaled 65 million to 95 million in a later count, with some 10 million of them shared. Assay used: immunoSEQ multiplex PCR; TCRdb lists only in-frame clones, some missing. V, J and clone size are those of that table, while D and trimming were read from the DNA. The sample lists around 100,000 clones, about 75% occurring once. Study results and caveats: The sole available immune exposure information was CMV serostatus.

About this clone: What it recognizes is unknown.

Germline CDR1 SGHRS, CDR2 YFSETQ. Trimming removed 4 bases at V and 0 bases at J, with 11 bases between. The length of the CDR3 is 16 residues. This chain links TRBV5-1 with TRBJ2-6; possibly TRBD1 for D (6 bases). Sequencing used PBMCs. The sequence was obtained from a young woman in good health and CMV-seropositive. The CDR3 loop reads CASSRDISSGANVLTF. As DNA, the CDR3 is TGCGCCAGCAGCCGGGACATCAGCTCTGGGGCCAACGTCCTGACTTTC.